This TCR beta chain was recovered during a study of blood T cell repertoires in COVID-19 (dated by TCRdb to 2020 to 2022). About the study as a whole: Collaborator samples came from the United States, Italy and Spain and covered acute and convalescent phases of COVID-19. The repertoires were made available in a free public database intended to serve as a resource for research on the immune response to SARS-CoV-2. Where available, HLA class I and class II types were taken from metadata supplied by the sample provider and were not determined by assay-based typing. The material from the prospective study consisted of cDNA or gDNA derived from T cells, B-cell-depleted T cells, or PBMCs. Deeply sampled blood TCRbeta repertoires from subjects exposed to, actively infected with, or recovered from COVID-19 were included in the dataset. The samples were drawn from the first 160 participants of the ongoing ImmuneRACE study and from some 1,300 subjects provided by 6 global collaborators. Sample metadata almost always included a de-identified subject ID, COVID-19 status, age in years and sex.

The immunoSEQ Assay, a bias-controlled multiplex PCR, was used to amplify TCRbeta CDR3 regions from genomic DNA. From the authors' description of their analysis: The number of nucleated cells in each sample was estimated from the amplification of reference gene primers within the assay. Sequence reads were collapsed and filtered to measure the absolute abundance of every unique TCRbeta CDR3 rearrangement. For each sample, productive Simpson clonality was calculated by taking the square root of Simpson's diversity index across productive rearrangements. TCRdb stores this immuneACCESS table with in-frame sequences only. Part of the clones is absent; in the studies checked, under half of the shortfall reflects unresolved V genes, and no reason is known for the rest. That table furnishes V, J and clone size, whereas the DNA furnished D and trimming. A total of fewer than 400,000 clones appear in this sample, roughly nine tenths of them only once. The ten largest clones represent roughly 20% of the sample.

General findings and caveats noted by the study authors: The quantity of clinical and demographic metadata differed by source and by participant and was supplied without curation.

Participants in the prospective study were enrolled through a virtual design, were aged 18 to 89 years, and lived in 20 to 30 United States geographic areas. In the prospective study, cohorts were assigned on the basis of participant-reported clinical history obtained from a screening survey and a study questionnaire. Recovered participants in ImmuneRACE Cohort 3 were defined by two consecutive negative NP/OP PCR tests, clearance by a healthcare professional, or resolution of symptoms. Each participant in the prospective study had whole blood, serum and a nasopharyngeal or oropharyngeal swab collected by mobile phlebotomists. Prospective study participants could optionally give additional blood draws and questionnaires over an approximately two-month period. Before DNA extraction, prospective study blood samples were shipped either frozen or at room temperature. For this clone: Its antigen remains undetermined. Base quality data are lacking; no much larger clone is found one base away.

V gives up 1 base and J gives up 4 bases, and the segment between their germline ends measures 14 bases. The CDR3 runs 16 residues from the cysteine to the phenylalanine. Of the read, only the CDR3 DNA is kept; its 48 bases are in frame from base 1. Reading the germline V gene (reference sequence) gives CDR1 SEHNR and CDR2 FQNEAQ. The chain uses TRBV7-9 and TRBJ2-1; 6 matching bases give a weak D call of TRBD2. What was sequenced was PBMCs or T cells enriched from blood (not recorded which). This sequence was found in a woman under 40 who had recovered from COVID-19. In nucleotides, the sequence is TGTGCCAGCAGCTTAGAGCCTTTAGCGGCTTACAATGAGCAGTTCTTC. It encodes CASSLEPLAAYNEQFF.